A selection of T cell receptor beta chains follows, all from one sample in a study of Ad26.COV2.S vaccination and SARS-CoV-2 variants. Generated by immunoSEQ multiplex PCR, the TCRdb table keeps only in-frame clones and is missing some. Of 410,000 or so clones listed, roughly 90% were seen once; the top ten hold around 1.7%. Source: peripheral blood, taken in a trial of Ad26.COV2.S vaccine versus placebo. The source is a person aged 18-65 years who received the Ad26.COV2.S COVID-19 vaccine or a placebo. The CDR3 runs from the conserved cysteine through the conserved F or W. The D gene is left open where the match is weak. Clone size is given for some rows only: seen once, a few or many times, or a class if the clone is expanded.

.,.,15,TRBV19,TRBJ1-2,TGTGCCAGTAGTCGCCTCGAGTCGAACATCTATGGCTACACCTTC,CASSRLESNIYGYTF
.,.,13,TRBV12-3/TRBV12-4,TRBJ1-1,TGTGCCAGCAGCGGCGGGGGGAACACTGAAGCTTTCTTT,CASSGGGNTEAFF
.,.,14,TRBV4-3,TRBJ1-2,TGCGCCAGCAGCCAAGACCTTAGGAGCTATGGCTACACCTTC,CASSQDLRSYGYTF
TRBD2,.,17,TRBV11-2,TRBJ2-5,TGTGCCAGCAGCCGCTTGGGGAGCGGGGGGGTCCAAGAGACCCAGTACTTC,CASSRLGSGGVQETQYF
.,few,13,TRBV19,TRBJ2-2,TGTGCCAGTAAGGTCCTGGTTACCGGGGAGCTGTTTTTT,CASKVLVTGELFF
.,.,15,TRBV4-1,TRBJ1-6,TGCGCCAGCAGCCAACTACAGGGATACAATTCACCCCTCCACTTT,CASSQLQGYNSPLHF
TRBD1,.,15,TRBV4-3,TRBJ1-1,TGCGCCAGCAGCCAAGATCCCGCAGGGGGCACTGAAGCTTTCTTT,CASSQDPAGGTEAFF
.,.,15,TRBV5-4,TRBJ2-3,TGTGCCAGCAGCTTCTTATTAGGTTCCCCACCACCGCAGTATTTT,CASSFLLGSPPPQYF
TRBD1,.,15,TRBV5-1,TRBJ1-2,TGCGCCAGCAGCTTGCCCACCGGGACAGGTGATTACTACACCTTC,CASSLPTGTGDYYTF
.,.,13,TRBV19,TRBJ2-2,TGTGCCAGTAGTATTGGAGGGGTCGGGGAGCTGTTTTTT,CASSIGGVGELFF
.,few,15,TRBV9,TRBJ1-4,TGTGCCAGCAGCGGGAACTCGGCCAGTAATGAAAAACTGTTTTTT,CASSGNSASNEKLFF
.,.,15,TRBV11-2,TRBJ2-7,TGTGCCAGCAGCCCTTGGATAGCGGAGGACTACGAGCAGTACTTC,CASSPWIAEDYEQYF
.,once,13,TRBV19,TRBJ1-1,TGTGCCAGCAAAACTTGGACAGTCTCTGAAGCTTTCTTT,CASKTWTVSEAFF
TRBD1,.,12,TRBV30,TRBJ1-1,TGTGCCTGGAGTCCTTGGACAGGGGAAGCTTTCTTT,CAWSPWTGEAFF
.,once,18,TRBV14,TRBJ2-1,TGTGCCAGCAGCCCACTCTCGGGGGTTGAGGCTACTAGGAATGAGCAGTTCTTC,CASSPLSGVEATRNEQFF
.,.,13,TRBV11-2,TRBJ1-2,TGTGCCAGCAGCTTGGGCCTCGACTATGGCTACACCTTC,CASSLGLDYGYTF
.,once,13,TRBV12-3/TRBV12-4,TRBJ1-5,TGTGCCAGCAGTACAGGGAGGGGTCAGCCCCAGCATTTT,CASSTGRGQPQHF
.,.,16,TRBV5-1,TRBJ2-1,TGCGCCAGCAGCCCAGTTTGGGGGGATCTGTACAATGAGCAGTTCTTC,CASSPVWGDLYNEQFF
.,.,15,TRBV28,TRBJ1-4,TGTGCCAGCAGCCGAGTCGGACACCTTAATGAAAAACTGTTTTTT,CASSRVGHLNEKLFF
.,.,15,TRBV18,TRBJ2-2,TGTGCCAGCTCAAAACAGGGATCGAACACCGGGGAGCTGTTTTTT,CASSKQGSNTGELFF
TRBD1,.,15,TRBV28,TRBJ1-5,TGTGCCAGCAGTACAGGGGATTCTAGGGATCAGCCCCAGCATTTT,CASSTGDSRDQPQHF
.,.,11,TRBV28,TRBJ1-2,TGTGCCAGCAGTTGGCCAGATGGCTACACCTTC,CASSWPDGYTF
TRBD1,.,13,TRBV5-4,TRBJ2-5,TGTGCCAGCAGCCGACAGGGGCAAGAGACCCAGTACTTC,CASSRQGQETQYF
TRBD2,.,15,TRBV7-8,TRBJ2-5,TGTGCCAGCAGCCGGACTAGCGTTGTACAAGAGACCCAGTACTTC,CASSRTSVVQETQYF
TRBD2,.,15,TRBV10-2,TRBJ2-7,TGCGCCAGCGGTCCGGGACTAGCGGGGGGGTCCGAGCAGTACTTC,CASGPGLAGGSEQYF
.,.,15,TRBV5-1,TRBJ1-2,TGCGCCAGCGGCCCCGGGGACCAAACGCCCCGTGGCTACACCTTC,CASGPGDQTPRGYTF
.,many,14,TRBV2,TRBJ1-2,TGTGCCAGCAGAAACCCGTCGGACGGCCCGGGCTACACCTTC,CASRNPSDGPGYTF
.,.,15,TRBV10-2,TRBJ1-5,TGCGCCAGCAGTGAGTTCCTGGGGTTAGGTCAGCCCCAGCATTTT,CASSEFLGLGQPQHF
TRBD2,.,12,TRBV7-9,TRBJ2-4,TGTGCCGGCGGCCTAGCGGGGTCGATTCAGTACTTC,CAGGLAGSIQYF
.,once,18,TRBV5-6,TRBJ2-1,TGTGCCAGCAGCTTGTTAGGGGTTCGGACAGTAAACTACAATGAGCAGTTCTTC,CASSLLGVRTVNYNEQFF
TRBD1,.,18,TRBV29-1,TRBJ1-2,TGCAGCGTTGAAGATGGAAGACAGGGGGCTACTACTAACTATGGCTACACCTTC,CSVEDGRQGATTNYGYTF
.,.,14,TRBV7-9,TRBJ1-3,TGTGCCAGCAGCTTAGCGATCTCTGGAAACACCATATATTTT,CASSLAISGNTIYF
.,.,14,TRBV5-6,TRBJ1-2,TGTGCCAGCAGCTTCAGGCGCAATAACTATGGCTACACCTTC,CASSFRRNNYGYTF
TRBD1,once,13,TRBV27,TRBJ2-7,TGTGCCAGCGGACCAGGGACAGGGGGCGAGCAGTACTTC,CASGPGTGGEQYF
.,.,15,TRBV13,TRBJ2-2,TGTGCCAGCAGCTTAGGCGTCGGGGAGACCGGGGAGCTGTTTTTT,CASSLGVGETGELFF
TRBD1,.,14,TRBV18,TRBJ1-4,TGTGCCAGCTCCCCGGGACAGGTCAATGAAAAACTGTTTTTT,CASSPGQVNEKLFF
.,.,13,TRBV2,TRBJ2-1,TGTGCCAGCACGTTATCCTTTTACAATGAGCAGTTCTTC,CASTLSFYNEQFF
.,.,15,TRBV4-3,TRBJ2-7,TGCGCCAGCAGCCAAGGCCCCTTGGCGTCCTACGAGCAGTACTTC,CASSQGPLASYEQYF
.,.,13,TRBV6-6,TRBJ2-7,TGTGCCAGCAGCTACACCCCCTCCTACGAGCAGTACTTC,CASSYTPSYEQYF
TRBD1,.,13,TRBV12-3/TRBV12-4,TRBJ1-5,TGTGCCAGCAGGCCACAGGGGGATCAGCCCCAGCATTTT,CASRPQGDQPQHF
TRBD1,.,14,TRBV18,TRBJ2-7,TGTGCCAGCTCACCCCGGACAGGTTCCTACGAGCAGTACTTC,CASSPRTGSYEQYF
TRBD2,.,14,TRBV19,TRBJ2-7,TGTGCCAGTAGTGTTAGCGGGGGTGGCTACGAGCAGTACTTC,CASSVSGGGYEQYF
TRBD1,once,17,TRBV11-2,TRBJ2-5,TGTGCCAGCAGCTTAACCAGGGACAGGGGGCCGGGAGAGACCCAGTACTTC,CASSLTRDRGPGETQYF
.,.,16,TRBV7-8,TRBJ2-7,TGTGCCAGCAGCGATCGAATGCCAGGGGTTGGCTACGAGCAGTACTTC,CASSDRMPGVGYEQYF
.,.,13,TRBV7-9,TRBJ1-2,TGTGCCAGCAGCCAAGGGGGGGTCCATGGCTACACCTTC,CASSQGGVHGYTF
.,.,15,TRBV7-9,TRBJ1-5,TGTGCCAGCAGCTTGATAAGGTTGGTCAATCAGCCCCAGCATTTT,CASSLIRLVNQPQHF
.,.,15,TRBV28,TRBJ2-2,TGTGCCAGCAGTTTTACAGGGTCAAGCACCGGGGAGCTGTTTTTT,CASSFTGSSTGELFF
.,.,14,TRBV4-1,TRBJ2-3,TGCGCCAGCAGCCAAGACCCCGTTACAGATACGCAGTATTTT,CASSQDPVTDTQYF
.,.,13,TRBV7-2,TRBJ1-6,TGTGCCAGCAGCAGAGGCAATAATTCACCCCTCCACTTT,CASSRGNNSPLHF
.,.,15,TRBV25-1,TRBJ2-1,TGTGCCACCACCCTCCGGGAGTCGGGACACAATGAGCAGTTCTTC,CATTLRESGHNEQFF